The clone carrying this TCR beta chain has at least ten counts. The library tagged each cDNA molecule with unique molecular identifiers. TCRdb re-derived calls from the RACE reads in MiXCR, one entry per CDR3 protein. The sample gives over 300,000 distinct CDR3 sequences, more than 4.5% of which show up once; 2% to 3% is in the top ten. The entry originates in a study of human T cells and chemical hapten exposure. Overall study context: Patch tests put 0.01% DPC on the upper back, and the results were checked at 6 days.

J was trimmed by 5 bases and V by 1 base; bases with no gene match: 7. The germline CDR1 and CDR2 sequences are SGDLS and YYNGEE. The CDR3 is made up of 15 amino acids. Specified time point: pre-sensitization, week 0. Regarding treatment: therapeutic diphenylcyclopropenone sensitization with weekly scalp DPC. People who gave samples had alopecia, were 18 to 70 years old, and were suitable for DPC. The authors extracted total RNA from unfractionated whole blood. The TCR sequence derives from a woman in her 50s with alopecia areata. Some clones in this sample may be carry-over from other donors' samples. The rearrangement links TRBV9 to TRBJ2-3, with TRBD1 matching 7 bases. The source material was whole blood, sampled in connection with sensitization to the hapten diphenylcyclopropenone (DPC). The CDR3 DNA follows: TGTGCCAGCAGCGTACGACAGGGACCTTTAGATACGCAGTATTTT. Protein product: CASSVRQGPLDTQYF.